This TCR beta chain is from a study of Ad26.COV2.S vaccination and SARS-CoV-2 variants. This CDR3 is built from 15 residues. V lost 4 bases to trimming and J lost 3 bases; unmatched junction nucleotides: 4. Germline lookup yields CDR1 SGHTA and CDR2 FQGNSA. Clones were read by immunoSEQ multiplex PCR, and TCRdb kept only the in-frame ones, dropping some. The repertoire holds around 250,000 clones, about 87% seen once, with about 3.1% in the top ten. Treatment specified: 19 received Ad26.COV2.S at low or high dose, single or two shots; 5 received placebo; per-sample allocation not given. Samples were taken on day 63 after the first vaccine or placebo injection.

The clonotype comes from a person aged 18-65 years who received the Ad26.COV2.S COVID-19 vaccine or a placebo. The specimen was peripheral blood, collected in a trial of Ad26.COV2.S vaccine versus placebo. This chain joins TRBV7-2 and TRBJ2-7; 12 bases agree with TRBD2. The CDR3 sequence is CASSYASGRVYEQYF. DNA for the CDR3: TGTGCCAGCAGCTACGCTAGCGGGAGGGTCTACGAGCAGTACTTC.